The next 20 T cell receptor beta chains were all read from a single sample in a study of blood T cell repertoires in COVID-19. Method: immunoSEQ multiplex PCR; TCRdb's copy keeps in-frame clones and lacks some. Of about 89,000 clones in the sample, about three quarters were seen once. Sequenced material: peripheral blood. The receptor set was obtained from a human donor in a cohort sampled during active COVID-19.

This clone occurred once. The chain carries TRBV2 and TRBJ2-7; 10 nucleotides align to TRBD1. V shed 5 bases, J shed 5 bases, and the junction held 6 bases outside the gene matches. The CDR3 length is 14 residues. Germline V CDR1 and CDR2: SNHLY, FYNNEI. CDR3 in DNA: TGTGCCAGCAGTCCGGGACAGGGGTTAGACGAGCAGTACTTC. It encodes CASSPGQGLDEQYF.

This CDR3 reads CATSRDFAGGLDTQYF. The CDR3, as DNA: TGTGCCACCAGCAGAGATTTCGCGGGAGGATTAGATACGCAGTATTTT. The chain carries TRBV15 and TRBJ2-3, with 8 bases identical to TRBD2. CDR1 is LNHNV and CDR2 is YYDKDF in the germline V gene (reference sequence). The CDR3 covers 16 residues. V was pared by 0 bases and J by 5 bases, with 7 bases of the junction left unmatched.

The rearrangement links TRBV4-2 to TRBJ2-1; TRBD1 agrees at 7 bases. V shed 3 bases, J shed 2 bases, and the junction held 7 bases outside the gene matches. CDR1 LGHNA and CDR2 YNFKEQ come from the germline V gene. The CDR3 consists of 16 residues. Here the CDR3 DNA reads TGTGCCAGCAGCCAGCCCCGGGACAGAGCCTACAATGAGCAGTTCTTC. It is translated as CASSQPRDRAYNEQFF.

This clone occurred once. The V and J genes are TRBV6-2 or TRBV6-3 and TRBJ2-3; D is undetermined. CDR3 size: 12 residues. Germline V gene sequence: CDR1 MNHEY, CDR2 SVGEGT. Trimming pared 4 bases from V and 6 bases from J, leaving 8 bases between. CDR3 sequence reads: CASSSTWDTQYF. The CDR3 coding sequence is TGTGCCAGCAGTTCCACTTGGGATACGCAGTATTTT.

The V call is TRBV11-2, the J call TRBJ2-1; D possibly corresponds to TRBD2 (5 bases). V dropped 4 bases and J dropped 0 bases, with 10 bases sitting between them. The CDR3 has 15 residues. Germline V gene lookup returns CDR1 SGHAT and CDR2 FQNNGV. Here the CDR3 DNA reads TGTGCCAGCAGCTCTTCTACTAGCTCCTACAATGAGCAGTTCTTC. Translation: CASSSSTSSYNEQFF.

The chain employs TRBV4-2 and TRBJ2-7; TRBD1 agrees at 7 bases. The CDR3 sequence is 13 residues long. The junction had 8 bases not matched to a gene; V was cut back by 5 bases and J by 7 bases. CDR1 and CDR2 (germline): LGHNA, YNFKEQ. CDR3 coding DNA: TGTGCCAGCAGCTCACAGGGGTCTGGGGAGCAGTACTTC. Its translation: CASSSQGSGEQYF.

Of note for this clone: Distinct nucleotide sequences in the sample also encode this CDR3. J is TRBJ1-3 and V is TRBV2, with D hard to call. This CDR3 has 13 residues. Germline V gene lookup returns CDR1 SNHLY and CDR2 FYNNEI. V lost 6 bases, J lost 0 bases, and 6 bases lay in between. The CDR3 loop is CASRESSGNTIYF. In DNA, the CDR3 is TGTGCCAGCAGAGAGAGCTCTGGAAACACCATATATTTT.

The rearrangement joins TRBV7-6 to TRBJ2-2, with TRBD2 as a possible D gene (6 bases). CDR3 size: 17 residues. Per germline, CDR1 SGHVS and CDR2 FNYEAQ. Trimming took 5 bases from V and 5 from J, leaving 21 bases between them. This chain's CDR3 is CASSRTRETRFTGELFF. CDR3 nucleotides: TGTGCCAGCAGCCGCACCCGAGAGACTAGGTTTACCGGGGAGCTGTTTTTT. The full variable domain, in which reference TRBV7-6 and TRBJ2-2 provide the parts outside the CDR3, is GAGVSQSPRYKVTKRGQDVALRCDPISGHVSLYWYRQALGQGPEFLTYFNYEAQQDKSGLPNDRFSAERPEGSISTLTIQRTEQRDSAMYRCASSRTRETRFTGELFFGEGSRLTVL.

This clone was counted only a few times. Written as DNA, the CDR3 is TGTGCCAGCAGTGGGGACAGGGGCTCTGGGGCCAACGTCCTGACTTTC. Amino acids: CASSGDRGSGANVLTF. The chain is built from TRBV2 and TRBJ2-6, with 10 bases lining up with TRBD1. The CDR3 contains 16 residues. Unmatched junction bases numbered 0, after V lost 4 bases and J lost 0 bases. In germline, CDR1 is SNHLY, CDR2 FYNNEI.

The rearrangement links TRBV6-1 to TRBJ2-7, with D unclear. The V end lost 0 bases, the J end lost 10 bases, and 13 bases lay between the germline ends. The length of the CDR3 is 13 residues. Germline V gene sequence: CDR1 MNHNS, CDR2 SASEGT. The CDR3 loop reads CASSEAPETSQYF. For the CDR3, the DNA is TGTGCCAGCAGTGAAGCGCCGGAGACGAGCCAGTACTTC.

V gene TRBV5-5 combines with J gene TRBJ2-2; D perhaps matches TRBD2 (6 bases). This CDR3 has 16 residues. CDR1 SGHKS and CDR2 YYEKEE come from the germline V gene (reference sequence). The germline V and J ends were trimmed by 4 bases and 0 bases, with 13 bases remaining between them. The DNA for the CDR3 is TGTGCCAGCAGCGGATCGGGACTTCCGAACACCGGGGAGCTGTTTTTT. Translating it yields CASSGSGLPNTGELFF.

The J gene is TRBJ2-1, the V gene TRBV4-1, with a possible D match to TRBD2 (6 bases). The CDR3 loop spans 15 amino acids. Trimming took off 2 bases at V and 5 bases at J, with 13 bases between the two ends. The germline gives CDR1 MGHRA, CDR2 YSYEKL. The CDR3 bases are TGCGCCAGCAGCCAATACCCGGGAGACCACAATGAGCAGTTCTTC. Protein sequence: CASSQYPGDHNEQFF.

This clone has just a few counts. The chain's CDR3 is CASKVRGYNEQFF. The CDR3 nucleotides read TGTGCCAGTAAGGTCCGGGGGTACAATGAGCAGTTCTTC. The chain employs TRBV19 and TRBJ2-1; a weak D match, TRBD2 (6 bases). V shed 7 bases and J shed 4 bases, with 11 bases lying between them. This CDR3 has 13 residues. Germline CDR1 and CDR2: LNHDA and SQIVND (reference sequence).

This clone turned up a few times. The chain couples TRBV2 to TRBJ1-2; TRBD1 aligns across 8 bases. CDR1 is SNHLY, CDR2 FYNNEI, per germline. This CDR3 is 21 amino acids long. Trimming removed 6 bases from V and 2 bases from J; junction bases left unmatched: 26. The CDR3 spells CASSQTHPGQVMARRNYGYTF. The CDR3 DNA sequence: TGTGCCAGCAGCCAAACTCACCCGGGACAGGTTATGGCGCGCAGGAACTATGGCTACACCTTC.

V and J are TRBV7-8 and TRBJ1-5, with no clear D. Looked up from germline, CDR1 is SGHVS and CDR2 is FQNEAQ. V was cut by 3 bases and J by 0 bases, with 9 bases left in between. This CDR3 spans 15 amino acids. The CDR3 sequence: CASSLSGYSNQPQHF. CDR3 bases: TGTGCCAGCAGCTTGTCAGGCTATAGCAATCAGCCCCAGCATTTT.

CDR3 nucleotide sequence: TGCGCCAGCAGCGGGGGCGGGAGGGCCGCGACAGATACGCAGTATTTT. Translation gives CASSGGGRAATDTQYF. The V call is TRBV5-1, the J call TRBJ2-3; 9 bases match TRBD2. The CDR3 covers 16 residues. From germline, CDR1 is SGHRS and CDR2 YFSETQ. Trimming at V came to 4 bases and at J to 3 bases, leaving 9 bases not matched to a gene.

In DNA, the CDR3 is TGTGCCACCGAAGGACAGGAAGATGGCTACACCTTC. It specifies CATEGQEDGYTF. The chain recombines TRBV24-1 with TRBJ1-2; TRBD1 agrees at 7 bases. The J segment lost 6 bases and the V segment lost 9 bases, leaving 6 bases of the junction unmatched. Germline lookup yields CDR1 KGHDR and CDR2 SFDVKD. The CDR3 is 12 residues long.

The rearrangement links TRBV6-2 or TRBV6-3 to TRBJ2-7; 10 nucleotides align to TRBD2. Germline CDR1 is MNHEY and CDR2 is SVGEGT. This CDR3 contains 15 residues. V dropped 6 bases and J dropped 6; count of bases not matched to a gene: 11. The DNA for the CDR3 is TGTGCCAGCAGCCCCAGCGGGAGGGCCGGTAGCGAGCAGTACTTC. Its translation is CASSPSGRAGSEQYF.

This clone showed up just a few times. This chain joins TRBV24-1 and TRBJ2-5, with D possibly matching TRBD2 (5 bases). Germline CDR1 and CDR2: KGHDR and SFDVKD. This CDR3 is 13 amino acids long. The V gene lost 3 bases and the J gene lost 1 base, with 5 bases spanning the gap. CDR3 sequence: CATSDSGQETQYF. DNA of the CDR3: TGTGCCACCAGTGATAGCGGCCAAGAGACCCAGTACTTC.

V and J are TRBV7-8 and TRBJ1-5; unclear D gene. The CDR3 runs to 14 residues. CDR1 and CDR2 from the germline V gene are SGHVS and FQNEAQ. V was trimmed by 0 bases and J by 7 bases, leaving 10 bases between them. The CDR3 region has the DNA TGTGCCAGCAGCTTAGCGTTAGAGGAGCAGCCCCAGCATTTT. Translated: CASSLALEEQPQHF.